The 9 T cell receptor beta chains given below trace back to one sample, sequenced in a study of T-cell memory formation after mild COVID-19. TCRdb reanalysed the 5' RACE reads using MiXCR and keeps one entry per CDR3 protein. The table has roughly 45,000 distinct CDR3 sequences, 25% to 35% seen once. Sequencing was performed on PBMCs or a T cell subset sorted from them (not recorded which). The receptor source for this set is a man between 18 and 29 years old who had mild COVID-19 (a few samples of this study predate the infection). Cell type and time point are not known.

The chain is built from TRBV11-2 and TRBJ2-5; TRBD2 matches 10 bases. The CDR3 has 17 residues. V lost 5 bases to trimming and J lost 0 bases; unmatched junction nucleotides: 9. Germline CDR1 is SGHAT and CDR2 is FQNNGV. The CDR3: CASSQSSSGGYQETQYF. CDR3 coding DNA: TGTGCCAGCAGCCAATCGTCTAGCGGGGGCTACCAAGAGACCCAGTACTTC.

This clonotype was counted a few times. This sequence joins TRBV5-5 and TRBJ2-1; 9 nucleotides match TRBD1. The germline V gene encodes CDR1 SGHKS and CDR2 YYEKEE (reference sequence). This CDR3 is 15 amino acids long. Trimming at V came to 2 bases and at J to 10 bases, leaving 10 bases not matched to a gene. DNA of the CDR3: TGTGCCAGCAGCTTTTTACAGGGGGCTTTAGGGGAGCAGTTCTTC. Its translation is CASSFLQGALGEQFF.

The chain joins TRBV29-1 to TRBJ2-5; unclear D gene. Germline values: CDR1 SQVTM, CDR2 ANQGSEA. The CDR3 is 12 residues long. The V end lost 7 bases, the J end lost 2 bases, and 11 bases lay between the germline ends. In DNA form, the CDR3 reads TGCAGCGCCCGAGCTAGGCAAGAGACCCAGTACTTC. This sequence encodes CSARARQETQYF.

This clonotype was seen more than once but under ten times. This rearrangement joins TRBV6-2 or TRBV6-3 to TRBJ2-1; D perhaps matches TRBD1 (5 bases). Trimming took 0 bases from V and 7 from J, leaving 7 bases between them. Germline V CDR1 and CDR2: MNHEY, SVGEGT. CDR3 length: 13 amino acids. The CDR3 bases are TGTGCCAGCAGTTACTCGGACATTAATGAGCAGTTCTTC. Amino acids: CASSYSDINEQFF.

This clonotype was counted between two and nine times. The chain employs TRBV6-6 and TRBJ2-5; 9 bases line up with TRBD2. This CDR3 comprises 15 residues. V lost 7 bases, J lost 5 bases, and 11 bases stayed unmatched. Germline values: CDR1 MNHNY, CDR2 SVGAGI (reference sequence). CDR3 loop: CASTITRREGETQYF. CDR3 coding DNA: TGTGCCAGCACTATAACTCGGCGGGAGGGGGAGACCCAGTACTTC.

This CDR3 is CASSPVTDTQYF. DNA of the CDR3: TGTGCCAGCAGTCCGGTAACAGATACGCAGTATTTT. The rearrangement joins TRBV12-3 or TRBV12-4 to TRBJ2-3, with D uncertain. V was cut by 5 bases and J by 3 bases, with 6 bases left in between. The CDR3 sequence is 12 residues long.

This clonotype was found a few times. The V gene is TRBV11-2, the J gene TRBJ2-4; D may correspond to TRBD1 or TRBD2 (6 bases each). The ends were cut back, 2 bases at V and 8 bases at J, with 19 bases in the middle. CDR1 is SGHAT and CDR2 is FQNNGV in the germline V gene. The CDR3 loop spans 16 amino acids. The CDR3 DNA reads as TGTGCCAGCAGCTTACCCCGGGGGCAGTTCATAGACATTCAGTACTTC. As protein: CASSLPRGQFIDIQYF.

The chain carries TRBV29-1 and TRBJ1-1; the match to TRBD1 covers 7 bases. Germline V CDR1 and CDR2: SQVTM, ANQGSEA. This CDR3 is built from 17 residues. V lost 7 bases to trimming and J lost 0 bases; unmatched junction nucleotides: 17. CDR3 in amino acids: CSASPGTAYNLNTEAFF. CDR3 in DNA: TGCAGCGCTAGCCCTGGGACAGCTTACAATTTGAACACTGAAGCTTTCTTT.

A few counts support this clonotype. V is TRBV4-3 and J is TRBJ2-2; D not resolved. CDR3 length: 18 residues. Germline loops: CDR1 LGHNA, CDR2 YSLEER. V dropped 0 bases and J dropped 6 bases, with 20 bases sitting between them. CDR3 coding DNA: TGCGCCAGCAGCCAAGACGTTTCCGGCCTGTTAGTTCCCGGGGAGCTGTTTTTT. Translated, it gives CASSQDVSGLLVPGELFF.